A single sample is the source of the 14 T cell receptor beta chains below, sequenced in a study of T cell responses to AZD1222 COVID-19 vaccine. Data came from immunoSEQ multiplex PCR; TCRdb stores just in-frame clones and leaves some out. The table records about 190,000 clones, approximately 90% of them present only once. The source was peripheral blood, collected on day 0 of AZD1222 vaccination. The receptor source for this set is an adult in good health.

The V and J genes are TRBV4-2 and TRBJ2-7; 7 bases map to TRBD2. The CDR3 contains 16 residues. The germline CDR1 and CDR2 sequences are LGHNA and YNFKEQ. The junction had 9 bases not matched to a gene; V was cut back by 0 bases and J by 4 bases. The CDR3 bases are TGTGCCAGCAGCCAAGACATCCTAGCGGAGACGTACGAGCAGTACTTC. This codes for CASSQDILAETYEQYF.

The V and J genes are TRBV9 and TRBJ2-3; TRBD2 agrees at 10 bases. Germline trimming cut 0 bases from V and 5 bases from J; bases unmatched to any gene: 9. This CDR3 contains 17 residues. Per the germline V gene, CDR1 is SGDLS and CDR2 is YYNGEE. The CDR3: CASSVEGLAGELDTQYF. CDR3 DNA sequence: TGTGCCAGCAGCGTAGAAGGCCTAGCGGGAGAGTTAGATACGCAGTATTTT.

This clone was observed once. V and J are TRBV6-6 and TRBJ2-7; D is undetermined. Germline CDR1 is MNHNY and CDR2 is SVGAGI (reference sequence). This CDR3 contains 14 residues. Between the trimmed V and J ends, which lost 6 bases and 2 bases, there was a span of 14 bases. The CDR3 region is CASRGEAKAYEQYF. The DNA for the CDR3 is TGTGCCAGCAGAGGTGAGGCCAAGGCCTACGAGCAGTACTTC.

This sequence joins TRBV14 and TRBJ2-7, with no clear D. The CDR3 totals 12 residues. Deletions cut 0 bases from V and 5 bases from J, with 5 bases between. The V gene's germline CDR1 is SGHDN and CDR2 FVKESK. CDR3 nucleotide sequence: TGTGCCAGCAGCCAAGATCTCCACGAGCAGTACTTC. Translation gives CASSQDLHEQYF. Using reference TRBV14 and TRBJ2-7 for the parts outside the CDR3, the full variable domain is EAGVTQFPSHSVIEKGQTVTLRCDPISGHDNLYWYRRVMGKEIKFLLHFVKESKQDESGMPNNRFLAERTGGTYSTLKVQPAELEDSGVYFCASSQDLHEQYFGPGTRLTVT.

The chain couples TRBV7-2 to TRBJ1-4; a possible D gene is TRBD1 (6 bases). Deletions cut 2 bases from V and 7 bases from J, with 11 bases between. Germline V lookup: CDR1 SGHTA, CDR2 FQGNSA. The CDR3 has 14 amino acids. The CDR3 sequence is CASSLIGGGEKLFF. CDR3 nucleotide sequence: TGTGCCAGCAGCTTAATAGGGGGAGGTGAAAAACTGTTTTTT.

This rearrangement joins TRBV9 to TRBJ1-4; D uncertain. This CDR3 comprises 16 residues. Germline V gene lookup returns CDR1 SGDLS and CDR2 YYNGEE. V gave up 3 bases and J gave up 8 bases, with 20 bases separating them. The CDR3 is CASSEGVVRVGEKLFF. CDR3 coding DNA: TGTGCCAGCAGCGAGGGCGTCGTTCGAGTAGGGGAAAAACTGTTTTTT. Supplemented by reference TRBV9 and TRBJ1-4, the full variable domain reads DSGVTQTPKHLITATGQRVTLRCSPRSGDLSVYWYQQSLDQGLQFLIQYYNGEERAKGNILERFSAQQFPDLHSELNLSSLELGDSALYFCASSEGVVRVGEKLFFGSGTQLSVL.

The rearrangement links TRBV7-8 to TRBJ2-6; no firm D call. V was shortened by 2 bases and J by 0 bases, with 20 bases between the two germline ends. Germline V CDR1 and CDR2: SGHVS, FQNEAQ. The CDR3 contains 20 residues. The CDR3 loop reads CASSLNGIGIFLSGANVLTF. The CDR3, as DNA: TGTGCCAGCAGCTTAAATGGGATAGGAATCTTCCTCTCTGGGGCCAACGTCCTGACTTTC.

The sample holds one count of this clone. J is TRBJ1-2 and V is TRBV29-1; D gene unclear. V was cut by 4 bases and J by 4 bases, with 10 bases left in between. The CDR3 extends over 12 amino acids. Germline V lookup: CDR1 SQVTM, CDR2 ANQGSEA. The DNA for the CDR3 is TGCAGCGTTGTTCGGGCCGGCTATGGCTACACCTTC. Residues: CSVVRAGYGYTF.

The CDR3: CASSVGGTGNQPQHF. The CDR3 DNA reads as TGTGCCAGCAGCGTAGGAGGGACAGGGAATCAGCCCCAGCATTTT. The rearrangement joins TRBV9 to TRBJ1-5; 9 bases match TRBD1. The CDR3 length is 15 residues. Germline values: CDR1 SGDLS, CDR2 YYNGEE. With 0 bases clipped from V and 4 bases from J, the junction kept 2 bases outside the gene matches.

The chain carries TRBV28 and TRBJ2-7; tentatively, D is TRBD1 or TRBD2 (5 bases each). Trimming shortened V by 5 bases and J by 2 bases, and 19 bases separated the two germline ends. The germline gives CDR1 MDHEN, CDR2 SYDVKM. This CDR3 contains 16 residues. The CDR3 DNA sequence: TGTGCCAGCAGTCCCCGGGACGGATTACTTACCTACGAGCAGTACTTC. Translating gives CASSPRDGLLTYEQYF. Drawing the rest from reference TRBV28 and TRBJ2-7, the complete variable domain is DVKVTQSSRYLVKRTGEKVFLECVQDMDHENMFWYRQDPGLGLRLIYFSYDVKMKEKGDIPEGYSVSREKKERFSLILESASTNQTSMYLCASSPRDGLLTYEQYFGPGTRLTVT.

The chain links TRBV5-1 to TRBJ1-1, with D uncertain. Germline CDR1 is SGHRS and CDR2 is YFSETQ. There are 13 residues in the CDR3. The V end was cut by 2 bases, the J end by 1 base, with 6 bases between. The CDR3 loop is CASSFSENTEAFF. The CDR3 DNA reads as TGCGCCAGCAGCTTCAGTGAGAACACTGAAGCTTTCTTT. Variable domain in full (rest from reference TRBV5-1 and TRBJ1-1): KAGVTQTPRYLIKTRGQQVTLSCSPISGHRSVSWYQQTPGQGLQFLFEYFSETQRNKGNFPGRFSGRQFSNSRSEMNVSTLELGDSALYLCASSFSENTEAFFGQGTRLTVV.

V gene TRBV6-6 combines with J gene TRBJ2-1, with TRBD2 identical over 9 bases. V trimming: 5 bases; J trimming: 0 bases; junction bases outside the gene matches: 11. CDR1 is MNHNY and CDR2 is SVGAGI in the germline V gene (reference sequence). CDR3 length equals 18 residues. The CDR3 sequence: CASSRSGGFSGSYNEQFF. The CDR3 nucleotides read TGTGCCAGCAGTCGGAGCGGGGGGTTCTCCGGCTCCTACAATGAGCAGTTCTTC.

This clone has at least ten counts. The chain combines TRBV10-3 with TRBJ1-3, with D perhaps TRBD1 (6 bases). The CDR3 loop spans 13 amino acids. V shed 6 bases and J shed 0 bases, with 6 bases lying between them. From germline, CDR1 is ENHRY and CDR2 SYGVKD. This CDR3 reads CAIRDSSGNTIYF. As DNA, the CDR3 is TGTGCCATCAGGGACAGCTCTGGAAACACCATATATTTT.

The chain is built from TRBV19 and TRBJ2-1, with TRBD1 as a possible D gene (5 bases). CDR3 length equals 17 residues. V lost 7 bases and J 2 bases, leaving 21 bases between the germline ends. Germline assignment: CDR1 LNHDA and CDR2 SQIVND (reference sequence). The CDR3 protein is CASTNELRGSAYNEQFF. The CDR3 DNA follows: TGTGCCAGTACCAACGAATTAAGGGGCTCTGCCTACAATGAGCAGTTCTTC.